In its sample, the clone carrying this T cell receptor beta chain was seen a few times. Using a J-beta primer mix together with a sample-barcoded 5' primer, a second PCR was run for roughly 6 to 11 cycles. Every single cDNA molecule received a tag from a template-switch adaptor with 12 random nucleotides. From the 5' RACE reads, TCRdb called clonotypes with MiXCR, one entry per CDR3 protein. The sample holds about 970,000 distinct CDR3 sequences, just over 50% seen once. The data stem from a study of blood T cells in healthy people across ages. Germline CDR1 is LGHNA and CDR2 is YSLEER. Trimming removed 5 bases from V and 1 base from J; junction bases left unmatched: 7. The CDR3 sequence is 15 residues long. The donors, aged roughly 6 to 95, were healthy Caucasians from Russia.

Sequencing used blood. The TCR originated in a woman aged 55-70 years in good health. V and J are TRBV4-3 and TRBJ1-1, with TRBD1 matching 7 bases. The CDR3: CASSSPGTENTEAFF. For the CDR3, the DNA is TGCGCCAGCAGCTCTCCCGGGACAGAGAACACTGAAGCTTTCTTT.